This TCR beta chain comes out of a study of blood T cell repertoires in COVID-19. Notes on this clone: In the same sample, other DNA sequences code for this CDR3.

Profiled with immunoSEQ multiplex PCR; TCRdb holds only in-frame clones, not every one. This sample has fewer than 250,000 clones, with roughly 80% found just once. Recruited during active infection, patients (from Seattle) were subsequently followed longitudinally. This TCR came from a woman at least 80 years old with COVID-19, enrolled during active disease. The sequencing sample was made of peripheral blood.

The CDR3 DNA is TGTGCCAGTAGCATCGGGGGGGATTCACCCCTCCACTTT. Encoded protein: CASSIGGDSPLHF. The V gene is TRBV19, the J gene TRBJ1-6; D may be TRBD1 (5 bases). Looked up from germline, CDR1 is LNHDA and CDR2 is SQIVND (reference sequence). V was trimmed by 6 bases and J by 8 bases, leaving 11 bases between them. The CDR3 length is 13 residues.